This TCR beta chain originates from a study of OX40 agonist ivuxolimab in advanced cancers. Study-level information: The patients got ivuxolimab, which is an agonistic anti-OX40 (CD134) antibody. Findings of the study overall: Dose levels from 0.1 to 3.0 mg/kg saw CD4+ and CD8+ blood T cells expand clonally by week 6. The study found among the lowest clonal expansion in partial responders at 0.1-3.0 mg/kg.

People who had autoimmune disease history or systemic immunosuppression were excluded. This CDR3 is built from 15 residues. Only in-frame clones appear in the TCRdb table, and some are missing; sequencing was by immunoSEQ multiplex PCR. The sample records about 53,000 clones, more than 70% being singletons. On this clone itself: Its antigen remains unknown.

The starting material was CD4+ or CD8+ T cells sorted from blood, obtained in a trial of the OX40 agonist ivuxolimab. The V and J genes are TRBV21-1 and TRBJ2-5. TRBV21-1 is described as a pseudogene. The TCR sequence derives from an adult with an advanced solid tumor such as melanoma, head and neck, liver or kidney cancer. The CDR3 region is CASSPRPRPEETQYF. CDR3 DNA: TGTGCCAGCAGCCCCCGCCCGCGCCCAGAAGAGACCCAGTACTTC.